One T cell receptor (beta chain) is described in this entry. The data were obtained in a study of blood T cell repertoires in COVID-19. Study at large: Donors in the United States, Italy and Spain gave samples during acute or convalescent COVID-19. PBMCs, B-cell-depleted T cells, or T cells were the source of the cDNA or gDNA that made up the material.

Germline V gene sequence: CDR1 SGHAT, CDR2 FQNNGV. The V end lost 5 bases, the J end lost 5 bases, and 6 bases lay between the germline ends. The CDR3 has 12 amino acids. As handled by the study authors: The assay estimated nucleated cells by amplifying reference gene primers. This table comes from immunoSEQ multiplex PCR, and its TCRdb copy is limited to in-frame clones, with some not included. The DNA was the basis for D and trimming; V, J and clone size are from that table. The data show under 100,000 clones, with around 90% seen just once and around 7.9% held by the top ten. This chain connects TRBV11-2 to TRBJ2-2; D not certain. The sequence was collected from a man younger than 40 with acute or convalescent COVID-19. Material for sequencing was peripheral blood. Here the CDR3 reads CASSRGTGELFF. CDR3 nucleotides: TGTGCCAGCAGCCGAGGAACCGGGGAGCTGTTTTTT.